This T cell receptor beta chain derives from a study of CXCR3-negative and CXCR3-positive naive CD8 T cells. Study-wide points: Diversity in memory CD8+ cells fell much lower than the comparably high levels seen in both naive subsets. Higher TRB CDR3 hydrophobicity marked CXCR3-positive naive cells relative to CXCR3-negative naive cells.

To note about this clonotype: Its cognate antigen is unknown.

The authors prepared UMI-labeled TRB cDNA libraries by 5' RACE. From its re-call of the 5' RACE reads, TCRdb lists each CDR3 protein once, without DNA. The ten most abundant clones cover 2.2% of a sample with approximately 6,200 distinct CDR3 sequences. This CDR3 comprises 17 residues. CDR1 and CDR2 from the germline V gene are SQVTM and ANQGSEA. This receptor was identified in a human donor in good health. Some clones in this sample may be carry-over from other donors' samples. This chain joins TRBV29-1 and TRBJ2-3; the D call of TRBD1 rests on TCRdb alone, since no DNA is present to check it. Sequenced input: naive CXCR3+ CD8+ T cells from blood. Noted subset: CD45RO-CCR7+CD27+CD95- naive CD8+ T cells expressing CXCR3 (TNR3+). The CDR3 loop reads CSVEGHRGMLLTDTQYF.